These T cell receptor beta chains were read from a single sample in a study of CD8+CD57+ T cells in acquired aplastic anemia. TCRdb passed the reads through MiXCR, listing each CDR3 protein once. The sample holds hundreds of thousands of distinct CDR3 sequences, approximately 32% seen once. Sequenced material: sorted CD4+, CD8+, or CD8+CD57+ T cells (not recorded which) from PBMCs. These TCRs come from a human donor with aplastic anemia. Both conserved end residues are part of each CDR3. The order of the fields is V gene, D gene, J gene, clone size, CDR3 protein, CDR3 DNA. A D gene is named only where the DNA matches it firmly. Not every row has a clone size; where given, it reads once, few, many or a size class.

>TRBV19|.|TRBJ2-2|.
CASTPTLTATLTGELFF
TGTGCCAGTACCCCCACCCTGACAGCGACCCTCACCGGGGAGCTGTTTTTT
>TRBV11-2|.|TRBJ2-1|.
CASSLVSPDNEQFF
TGTGCCAGCAGCTTAGTATCCCCGGACAATGAGCAGTTCTTC
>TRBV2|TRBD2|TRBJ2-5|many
CASRGTSRGETQYF
TGTGCCAGCAGAGGGACTAGCCGTGGGGAGACCCAGTACTTC
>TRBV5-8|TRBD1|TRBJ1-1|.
CVSSYRGEGTEAFF
TGTGTCAGCAGCTACAGGGGTGAGGGCACTGAAGCTTTCTTT
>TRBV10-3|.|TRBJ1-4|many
CAISESRTATNEKLFF
TGTGCCATCAGTGAGTCTAGGACAGCAACTAATGAAAAACTGTTTTTT
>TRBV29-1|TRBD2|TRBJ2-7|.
CSVKIRTGTSGTYEQYF
TGCAGCGTGAAAATTAGAACCGGGACTAGCGGCACTTACGAGCAGTACTTC
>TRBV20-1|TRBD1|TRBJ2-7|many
CSAGTGYFHEQYF
TGCAGTGCGGGGACAGGGTATTTCCACGAGCAGTACTTC
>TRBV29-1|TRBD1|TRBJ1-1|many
CSVARQGGEAFF
TGCAGCGTAGCTAGACAGGGCGGTGAAGCTTTCTTT
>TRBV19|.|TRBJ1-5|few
CASSILPIQGRRFQPQHF
TGTGCCAGTAGTATACTGCCGATCCAGGGGAGGCGGTTTCAGCCCCAGCATTTT
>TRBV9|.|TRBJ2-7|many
CASSVDFGTYEQYF
TGTGCCAGCAGCGTAGATTTCGGGACCTACGAGCAGTACTTC
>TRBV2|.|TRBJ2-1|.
CASSETRQTGFF
TGTGCCAGCAGTGAAACCAGACAGACGGGGTTCTTC
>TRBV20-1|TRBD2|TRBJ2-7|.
CSAYLAGASYEQYF
TGCAGTGCATACCTAGCGGGGGCTTCCTACGAGCAGTACTTC
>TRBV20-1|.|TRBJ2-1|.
CSATRKGGTQYNEQFF
TGCAGTGCTACCCGTAAAGGGGGGACCCAATACAATGAGCAGTTCTTC
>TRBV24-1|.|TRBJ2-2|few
CATSHWELFF
TGTGCCACCAGTCACTGGGAGCTGTTTTTT
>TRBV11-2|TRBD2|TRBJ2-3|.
CASSLSPSGGTDTQYF
TGTGCCAGCAGCTTATCTCCTAGCGGGGGGACAGATACGCAGTATTTT
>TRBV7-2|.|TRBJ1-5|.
CASIGRGFQPQHF
TGTGCCAGCATCGGCCGGGGGTTCCAGCCCCAGCATTTT
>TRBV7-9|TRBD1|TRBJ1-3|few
CASSSGTAPGSSTIYF
TGTGCCAGCAGCTCTGGGACAGCCCCCGGTTCCAGCACCATATATTTT
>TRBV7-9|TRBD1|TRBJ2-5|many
CASSSAGQGVETQYF
TGTGCCAGCAGCTCCGCTGGACAGGGAGTGGAGACCCAGTACTTC
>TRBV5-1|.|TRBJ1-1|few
CASSLSGGDTEAFF
TGCGCCAGCAGCTTGTCAGGTGGTGACACTGAAGCTTTCTTT
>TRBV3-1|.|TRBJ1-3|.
CASSQRSSGNTIYF
TGTGCCAGCAGCCAGAGGAGCTCTGGAAACACCATATATTTT
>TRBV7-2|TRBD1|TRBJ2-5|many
CASSIPGQGGETQYF
TGTGCCAGCAGCATACCGGGACAGGGAGGAGAGACCCAGTACTTC
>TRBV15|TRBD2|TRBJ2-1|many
CATSPGQREGTNEQFF
TGTGCCACCAGCCCAGGACAGCGGGAGGGCACGAATGAGCAGTTCTTC
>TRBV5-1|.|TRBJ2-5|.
CASTFTDKQETQYF
TGCGCCAGCACCTTCACGGACAAGCAAGAGACCCAGTACTTC
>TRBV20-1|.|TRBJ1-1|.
CSARDRVGAFF
TGCAGTGCTAGAGACAGGGTAGGAGCTTTCTTT